This T cell receptor beta chain was sequenced for a study of blood T cell repertoires in COVID-19. Overall study context: Sources were T cells, B-cell-depleted T cells, or PBMCs; the material itself was cDNA or gDNA.

The CDR3 totals 11 residues. Germline V gives CDR1 SGHTA, CDR2 FQGNSA. The ends were cut back, 2 bases at V and 9 bases at J, with 8 bases in the middle. In the study's own analysis: Using reference gene primer amplification, nucleated cell counts were estimated. The table came from immunoSEQ multiplex PCR; TCRdb's copy has only in-frame clones and leaves some out. V, J and clone size derive from that table, while D and trimming were established from the DNA sequence. The sample holds approximately 56,000 clones, around 86% seen once. This TCR derives from a man aged 65 to 85 with active COVID-19. The chain carries TRBV7-2 and TRBJ2-7, with a possible D match to TRBD1 (6 bases). The specimen sequenced was peripheral blood. This CDR3 is CASSLQGRQYF. In DNA form, the CDR3 reads TGTGCCAGCAGCTTACAGGGGCGGCAGTACTTC.